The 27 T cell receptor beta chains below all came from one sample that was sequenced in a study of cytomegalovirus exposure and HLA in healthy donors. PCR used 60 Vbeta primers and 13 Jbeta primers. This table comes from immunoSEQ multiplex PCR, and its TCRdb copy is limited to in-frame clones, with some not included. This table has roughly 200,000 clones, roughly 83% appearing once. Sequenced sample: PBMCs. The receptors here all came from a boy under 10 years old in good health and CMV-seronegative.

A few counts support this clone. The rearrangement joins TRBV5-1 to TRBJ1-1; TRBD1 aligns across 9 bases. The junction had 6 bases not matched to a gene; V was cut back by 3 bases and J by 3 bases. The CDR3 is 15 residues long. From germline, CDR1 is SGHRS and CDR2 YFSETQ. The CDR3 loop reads CASSSDRGSDTEAFF. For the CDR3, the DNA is TGCGCCAGCAGCTCAGACAGGGGGAGTGACACTGAAGCTTTCTTT.

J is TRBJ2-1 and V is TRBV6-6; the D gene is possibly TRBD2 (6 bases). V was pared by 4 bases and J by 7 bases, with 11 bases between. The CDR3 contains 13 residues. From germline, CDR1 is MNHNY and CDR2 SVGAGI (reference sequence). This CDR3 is CASSWSRGNEQFF. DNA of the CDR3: TGTGCCAGCAGTTGGTCACGGGGGAATGAGCAGTTCTTC.

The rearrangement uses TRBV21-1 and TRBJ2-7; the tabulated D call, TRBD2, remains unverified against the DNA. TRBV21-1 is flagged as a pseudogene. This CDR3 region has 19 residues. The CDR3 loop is CASSKEGGLAGGYANEQYF. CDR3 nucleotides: TGTGCCAGCAGCAAAGAGGGGGGACTAGCGGGAGGGTACGCCAACGAGCAGTACTTC.

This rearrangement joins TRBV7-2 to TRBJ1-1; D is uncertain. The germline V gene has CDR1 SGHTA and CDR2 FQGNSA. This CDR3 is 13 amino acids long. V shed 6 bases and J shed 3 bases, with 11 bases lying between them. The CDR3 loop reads CASRLRDYTEAFF. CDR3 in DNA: TGTGCCAGCAGATTGAGGGATTACACTGAAGCTTTCTTT.

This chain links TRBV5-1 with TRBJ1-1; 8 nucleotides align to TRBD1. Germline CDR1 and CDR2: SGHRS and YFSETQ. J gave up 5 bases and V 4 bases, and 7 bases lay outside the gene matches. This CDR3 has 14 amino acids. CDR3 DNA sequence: TGCGCCAGCAGCACAAAGACAGGGGTTACTGAAGCTTTCTTT. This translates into CASSTKTGVTEAFF.

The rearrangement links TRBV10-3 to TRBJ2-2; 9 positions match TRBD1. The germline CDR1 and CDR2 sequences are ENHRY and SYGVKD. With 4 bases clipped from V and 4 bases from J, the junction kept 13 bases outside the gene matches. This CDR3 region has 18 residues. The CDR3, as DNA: TGTGCCATCAGTGGAGTAGGGGAGGGACAGGGACTCACCGGGGAGCTGTTTTTT. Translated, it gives CAISGVGEGQGLTGELFF.

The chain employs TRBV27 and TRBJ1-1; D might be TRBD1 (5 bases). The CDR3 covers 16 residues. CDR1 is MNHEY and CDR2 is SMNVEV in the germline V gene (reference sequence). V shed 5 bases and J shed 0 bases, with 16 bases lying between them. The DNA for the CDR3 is TGTGCCAGCAGTGCTCGGGGGGGATTCATGAACACTGAAGCTTTCTTT. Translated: CASSARGGFMNTEAFF.

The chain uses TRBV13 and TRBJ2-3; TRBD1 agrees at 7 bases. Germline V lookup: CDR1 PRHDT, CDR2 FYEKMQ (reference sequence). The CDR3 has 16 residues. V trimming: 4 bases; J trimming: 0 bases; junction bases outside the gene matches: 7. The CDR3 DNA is TGTGCCAGCAGCTCCATGGGACAGTCTAGCACAGATACGCAGTATTTT. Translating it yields CASSSMGQSSTDTQYF.

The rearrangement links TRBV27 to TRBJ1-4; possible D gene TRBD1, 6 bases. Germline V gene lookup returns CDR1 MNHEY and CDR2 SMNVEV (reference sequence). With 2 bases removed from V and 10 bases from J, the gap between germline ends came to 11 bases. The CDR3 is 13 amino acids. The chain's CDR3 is CASSLGTRGKLFF. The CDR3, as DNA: TGTGCCAGCAGTTTAGGGACAAGGGGAAAACTGTTTTTT.

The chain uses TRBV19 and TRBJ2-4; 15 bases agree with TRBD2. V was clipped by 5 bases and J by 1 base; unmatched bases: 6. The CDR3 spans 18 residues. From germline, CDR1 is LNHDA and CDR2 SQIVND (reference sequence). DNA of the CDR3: TGTGCCAGTAGTTGGACTAGCGGGGGGGCGGGGGCCAAAAACATTCAGTACTTC. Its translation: CASSWTSGGAGAKNIQYF.

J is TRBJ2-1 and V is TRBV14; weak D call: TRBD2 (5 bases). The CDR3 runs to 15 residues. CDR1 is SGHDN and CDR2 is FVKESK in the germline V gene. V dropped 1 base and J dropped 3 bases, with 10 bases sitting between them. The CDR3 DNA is TGTGCCAGCAGCCAAGGGGAGACATTCTACAATGAGCAGTTCTTC. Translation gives CASSQGETFYNEQFF.

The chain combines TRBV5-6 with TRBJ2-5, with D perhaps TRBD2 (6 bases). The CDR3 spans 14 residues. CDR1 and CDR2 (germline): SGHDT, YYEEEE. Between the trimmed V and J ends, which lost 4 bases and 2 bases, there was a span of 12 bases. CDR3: CASSPGTPQETQYF. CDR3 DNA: TGTGCCAGCAGCCCCGGGACTCCTCAAGAGACCCAGTACTTC.

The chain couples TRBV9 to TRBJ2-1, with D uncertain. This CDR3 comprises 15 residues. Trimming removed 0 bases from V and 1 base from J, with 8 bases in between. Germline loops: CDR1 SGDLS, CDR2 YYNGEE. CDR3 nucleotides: TGTGCCAGCAGCGTAGTGGCGGAGTCCTACAATGAGCAGTTCTTC. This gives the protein CASSVVAESYNEQFF.

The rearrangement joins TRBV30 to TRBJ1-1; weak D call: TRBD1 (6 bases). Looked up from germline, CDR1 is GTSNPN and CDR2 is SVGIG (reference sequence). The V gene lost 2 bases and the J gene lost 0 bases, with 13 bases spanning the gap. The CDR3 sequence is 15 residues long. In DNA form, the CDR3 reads TGTGCCTGGAGTAAGGCGGGGGCGCTGAACACTGAAGCTTTCTTT. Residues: CAWSKAGALNTEAFF.

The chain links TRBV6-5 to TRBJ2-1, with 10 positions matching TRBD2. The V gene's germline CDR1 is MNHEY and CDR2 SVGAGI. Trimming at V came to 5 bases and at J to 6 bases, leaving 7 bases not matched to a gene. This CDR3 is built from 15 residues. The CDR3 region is CASSPRGTSANEQFF. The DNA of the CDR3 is TGTGCCAGCAGTCCTCGTGGGACTAGCGCCAATGAGCAGTTCTTC.

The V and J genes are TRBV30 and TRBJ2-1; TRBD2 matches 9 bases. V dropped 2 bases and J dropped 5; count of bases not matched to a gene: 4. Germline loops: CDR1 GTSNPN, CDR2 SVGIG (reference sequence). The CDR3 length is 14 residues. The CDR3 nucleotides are TGTGCCTGGAGTATACTAGCGGGCCACAATGAGCAGTTCTTC. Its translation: CAWSILAGHNEQFF.

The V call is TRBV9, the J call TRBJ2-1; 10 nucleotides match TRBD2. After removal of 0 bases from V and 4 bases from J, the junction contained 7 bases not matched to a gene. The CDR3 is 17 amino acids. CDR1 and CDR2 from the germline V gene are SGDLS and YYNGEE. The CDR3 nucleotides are TGTGCCAGCAGCGTAGAAGCTCGGACTAGCGGTTACAATGAGCAGTTCTTC. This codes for CASSVEARTSGYNEQFF.

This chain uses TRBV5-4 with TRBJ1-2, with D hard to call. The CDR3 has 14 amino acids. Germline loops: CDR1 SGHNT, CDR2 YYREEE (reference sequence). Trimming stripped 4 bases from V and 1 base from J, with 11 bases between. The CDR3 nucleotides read TGTGCCAGCAGCCCGGAGGGTTATAACTATGGCTACACCTTC. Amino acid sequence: CASSPEGYNYGYTF.

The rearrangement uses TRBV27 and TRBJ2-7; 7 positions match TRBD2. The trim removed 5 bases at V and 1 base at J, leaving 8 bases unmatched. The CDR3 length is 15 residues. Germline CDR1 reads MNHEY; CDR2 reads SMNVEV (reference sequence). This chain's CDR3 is CASSLGSGNSYEQYF. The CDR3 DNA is TGTGCCAGCAGTCTCGGGAGCGGGAATTCCTACGAGCAGTACTTC.

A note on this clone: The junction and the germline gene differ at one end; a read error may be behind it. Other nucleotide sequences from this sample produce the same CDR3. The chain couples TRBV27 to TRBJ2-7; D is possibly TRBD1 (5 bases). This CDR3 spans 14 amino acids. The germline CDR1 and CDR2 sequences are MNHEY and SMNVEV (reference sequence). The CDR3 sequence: CASSWQGRSYEQYF. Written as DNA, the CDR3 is TGCGCCAGCAGTTGGCAGGGCCGCTCCTACGAGCAGTACTTC.

DNA for the CDR3: TGTGCCAGCAGCCAAGTTAACAGGGCTAGGGACATTCAGTACTTC. Residues: CASSQVNRARDIQYF. The genes are TRBV4-2 and TRBJ2-4, with D possibly matching TRBD1 (6 bases). Germline V gives CDR1 LGHNA, CDR2 YNFKEQ. The CDR3 has 15 amino acids. V dropped 1 base and J dropped 8 bases, with 15 bases sitting between them.

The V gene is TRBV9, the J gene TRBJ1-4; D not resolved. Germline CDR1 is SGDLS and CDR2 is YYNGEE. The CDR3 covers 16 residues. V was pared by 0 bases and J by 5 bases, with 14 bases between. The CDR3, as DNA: TGTGCCAGCAGCGTAGCGGGTCCGAGGAGGAATGAAAAACTGTTTTTT. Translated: CASSVAGPRRNEKLFF.

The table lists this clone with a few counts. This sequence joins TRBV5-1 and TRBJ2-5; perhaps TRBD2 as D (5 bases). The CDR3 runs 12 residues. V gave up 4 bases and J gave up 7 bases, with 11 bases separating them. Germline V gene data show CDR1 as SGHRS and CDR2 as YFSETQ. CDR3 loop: CASSPEEGTQYF. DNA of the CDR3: TGCGCCAGCAGCCCGGAAGAGGGGACCCAGTACTTC.

CDR3 sequence: CASSPLRGLRPNYGYTF. The CDR3 nucleotides are TGCGCCAGCAGCCCCCTGAGGGGGCTAAGACCTAACTATGGCTACACCTTC. The genes are TRBV4-1 and TRBJ1-2, with 7 bases identical to TRBD1. V lost 4 bases to trimming and J lost 0 bases; unmatched junction nucleotides: 11. CDR3 size: 17 residues. CDR1 MGHRA and CDR2 YSYEKL come from the germline V gene.

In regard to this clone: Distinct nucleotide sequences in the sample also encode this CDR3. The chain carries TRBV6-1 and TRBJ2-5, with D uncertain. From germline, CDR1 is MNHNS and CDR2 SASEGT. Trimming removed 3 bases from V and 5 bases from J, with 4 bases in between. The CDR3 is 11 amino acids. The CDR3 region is CASSESETQYF. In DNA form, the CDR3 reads TGTGCCAGCAGTGAGTCGGAGACCCAGTACTTC.

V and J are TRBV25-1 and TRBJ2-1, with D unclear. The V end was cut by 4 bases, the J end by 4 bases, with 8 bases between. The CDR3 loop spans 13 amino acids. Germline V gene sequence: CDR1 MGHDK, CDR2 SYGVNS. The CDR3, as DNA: TGTGCCAGCAGTGCGTGGCAGTACAATGAGCAGTTCTTC. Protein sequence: CASSAWQYNEQFF.

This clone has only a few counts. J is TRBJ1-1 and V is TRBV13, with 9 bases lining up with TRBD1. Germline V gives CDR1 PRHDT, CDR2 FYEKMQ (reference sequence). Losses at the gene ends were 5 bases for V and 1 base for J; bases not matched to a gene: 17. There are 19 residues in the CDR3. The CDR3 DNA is TGTGCCAGCAGCGCTAGCCCCGGGACAGGGCCAGGTAAGAACACTGAAGCTTTCTTT. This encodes CASSASPGTGPGKNTEAFF.